This T cell receptor beta chain was identified during a study of blood T cell repertoires in COVID-19. Across the study: Samples representing acute and convalescent COVID-19 were sourced from the United States, Italy and Spain. The analysed material was cDNA or gDNA that came from T cells, B-cell-depleted T cells, or PBMCs.

The germline V gene encodes CDR1 MNHEY and CDR2 SVGAGI. V was clipped by 6 bases and J by 1 base, with 15 bases between them. The CDR3 consists of 15 residues. Method: immunoSEQ multiplex PCR; TCRdb's copy keeps in-frame clones and lacks some. Of 75,000 to 95,000 clones detected, about 90% appear once; the ten largest clones hold roughly 2.5%. The receptor was derived from a human donor in a cohort sampled during active COVID-19. This chain links TRBV6-5 with TRBJ1-1, with a tentative D call TRBD1 (5 bases). Sequenced input: peripheral blood. In nucleotides, the CDR3 is TGTGCCAGCAGGATGGGGGGAATCCCGAACACTGAAGCTTTCTTT. Translated, it gives CASRMGGIPNTEAFF.